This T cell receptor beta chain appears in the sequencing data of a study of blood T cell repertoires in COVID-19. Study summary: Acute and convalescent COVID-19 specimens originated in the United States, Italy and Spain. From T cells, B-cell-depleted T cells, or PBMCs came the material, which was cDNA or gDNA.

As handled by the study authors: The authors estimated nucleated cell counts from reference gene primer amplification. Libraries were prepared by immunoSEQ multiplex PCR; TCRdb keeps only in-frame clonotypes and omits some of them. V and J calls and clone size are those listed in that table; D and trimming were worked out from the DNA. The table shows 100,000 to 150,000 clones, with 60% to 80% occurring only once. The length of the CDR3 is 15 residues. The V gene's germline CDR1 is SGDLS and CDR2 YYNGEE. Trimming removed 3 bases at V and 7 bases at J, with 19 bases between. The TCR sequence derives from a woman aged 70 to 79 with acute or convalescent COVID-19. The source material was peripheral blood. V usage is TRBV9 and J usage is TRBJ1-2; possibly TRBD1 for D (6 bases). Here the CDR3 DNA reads TGTGCCAGCAGCGGAGGAAGGACGGGACAACTTGGCTACACCTTC. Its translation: CASSGGRTGQLGYTF.